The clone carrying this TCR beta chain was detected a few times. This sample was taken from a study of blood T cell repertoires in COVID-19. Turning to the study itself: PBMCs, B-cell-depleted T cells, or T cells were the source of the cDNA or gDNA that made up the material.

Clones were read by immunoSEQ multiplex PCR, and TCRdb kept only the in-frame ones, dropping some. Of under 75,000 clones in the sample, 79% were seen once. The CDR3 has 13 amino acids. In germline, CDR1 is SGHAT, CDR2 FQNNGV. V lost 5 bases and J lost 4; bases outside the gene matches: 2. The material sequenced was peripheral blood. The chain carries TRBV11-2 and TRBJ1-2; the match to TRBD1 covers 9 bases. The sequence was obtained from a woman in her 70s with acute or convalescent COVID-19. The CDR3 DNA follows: TGTGCCAGCAGCGGACAGGGGACCTATGGCTACACCTTC. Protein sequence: CASSGQGTYGYTF.